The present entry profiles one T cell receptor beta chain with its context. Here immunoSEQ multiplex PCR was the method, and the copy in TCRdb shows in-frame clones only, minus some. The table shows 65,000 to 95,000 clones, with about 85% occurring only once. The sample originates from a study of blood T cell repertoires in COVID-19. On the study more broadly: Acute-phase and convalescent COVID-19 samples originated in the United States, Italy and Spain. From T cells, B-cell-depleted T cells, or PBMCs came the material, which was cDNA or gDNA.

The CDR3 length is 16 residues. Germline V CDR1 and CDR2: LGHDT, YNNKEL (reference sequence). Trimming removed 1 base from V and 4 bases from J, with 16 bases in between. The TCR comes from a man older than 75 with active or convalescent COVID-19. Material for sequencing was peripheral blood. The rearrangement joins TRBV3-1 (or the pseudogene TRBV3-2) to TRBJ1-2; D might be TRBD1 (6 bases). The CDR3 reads CASSQAAQGYAYGYTF. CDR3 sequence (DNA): TGTGCCAGCAGCCAAGCGGCCCAGGGGTATGCCTATGGCTACACCTTC.